This T cell receptor beta chain was found in a study of memory CD8 T cells in hepatitis C reinfection. Germline V gene data show CDR1 as SGHKS and CDR2 as YYEKEE (reference sequence). Deletions cut 0 bases from V and 3 bases from J, with 13 bases between. This CDR3 spans 15 amino acids. The time point denotes: pre-reinfection, 55 to 20 weeks before reinfection detection. TCR sequencing was done directly ex vivo on sorted cells, without expansion in vitro. This clone was detected once. The protocol was immunoSEQ multiplex PCR, while the TCRdb copy is restricted to in-frame clones and leaves out a portion. The table records 45,000 to 55,000 clones, approximately 89% of them present only once.

Sequenced: naive CD8+ T cells sorted from blood. The TCR comes from a man between 18 and 35 years old with hepatitis C virus infection. The chain uses TRBV5-5 and TRBJ2-7; D ambiguous. The CDR3 loop is CASSLAMDDDYEQYV. In nucleotides, the CDR3 is TGTGCCAGCAGCTTGGCCATGGATGATGACTACGAGCAGTACGTC.